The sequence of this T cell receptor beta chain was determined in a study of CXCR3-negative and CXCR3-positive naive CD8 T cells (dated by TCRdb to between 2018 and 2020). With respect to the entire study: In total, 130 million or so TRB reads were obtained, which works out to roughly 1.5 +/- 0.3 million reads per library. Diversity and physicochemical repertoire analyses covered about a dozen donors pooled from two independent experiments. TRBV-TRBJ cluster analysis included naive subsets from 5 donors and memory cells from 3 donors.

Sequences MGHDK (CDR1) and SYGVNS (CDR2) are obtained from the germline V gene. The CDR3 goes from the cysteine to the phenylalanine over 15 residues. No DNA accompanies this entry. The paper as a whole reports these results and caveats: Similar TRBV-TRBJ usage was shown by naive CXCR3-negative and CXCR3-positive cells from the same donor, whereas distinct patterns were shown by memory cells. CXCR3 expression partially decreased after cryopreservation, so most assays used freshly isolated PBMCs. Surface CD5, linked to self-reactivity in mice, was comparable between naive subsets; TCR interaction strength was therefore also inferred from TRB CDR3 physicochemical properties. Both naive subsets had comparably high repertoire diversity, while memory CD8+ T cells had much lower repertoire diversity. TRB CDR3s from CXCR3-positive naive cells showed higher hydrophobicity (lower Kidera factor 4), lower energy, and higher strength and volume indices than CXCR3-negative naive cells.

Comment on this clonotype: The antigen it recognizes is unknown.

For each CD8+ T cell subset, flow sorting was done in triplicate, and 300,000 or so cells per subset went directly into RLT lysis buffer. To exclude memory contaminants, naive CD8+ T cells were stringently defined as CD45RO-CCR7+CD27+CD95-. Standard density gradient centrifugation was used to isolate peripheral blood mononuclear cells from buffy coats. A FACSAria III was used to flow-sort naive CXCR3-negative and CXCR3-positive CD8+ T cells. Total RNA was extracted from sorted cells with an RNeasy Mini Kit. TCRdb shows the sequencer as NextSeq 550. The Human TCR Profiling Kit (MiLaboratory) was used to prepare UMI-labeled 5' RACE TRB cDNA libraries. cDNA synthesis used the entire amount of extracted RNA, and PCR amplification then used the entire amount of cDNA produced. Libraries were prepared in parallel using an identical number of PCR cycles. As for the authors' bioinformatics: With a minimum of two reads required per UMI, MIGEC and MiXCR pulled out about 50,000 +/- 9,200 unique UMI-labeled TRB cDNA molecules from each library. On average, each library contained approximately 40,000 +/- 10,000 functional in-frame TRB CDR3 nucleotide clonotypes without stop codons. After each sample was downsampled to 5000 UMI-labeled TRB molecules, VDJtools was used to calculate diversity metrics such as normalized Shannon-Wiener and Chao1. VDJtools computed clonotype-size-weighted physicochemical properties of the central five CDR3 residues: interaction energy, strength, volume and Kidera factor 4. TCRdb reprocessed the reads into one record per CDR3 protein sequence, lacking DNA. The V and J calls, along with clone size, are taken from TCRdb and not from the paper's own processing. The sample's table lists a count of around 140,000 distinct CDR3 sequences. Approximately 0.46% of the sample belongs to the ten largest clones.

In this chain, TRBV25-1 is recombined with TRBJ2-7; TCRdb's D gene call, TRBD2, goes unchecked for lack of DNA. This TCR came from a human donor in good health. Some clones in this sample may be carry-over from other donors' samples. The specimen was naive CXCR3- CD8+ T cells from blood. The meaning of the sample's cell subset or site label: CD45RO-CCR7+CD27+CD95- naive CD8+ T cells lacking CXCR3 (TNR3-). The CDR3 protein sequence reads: CASSVADAEGYEQYF.